Shown below are 11 T cell receptor beta chains from a single sample sequenced in a study of cytomegalovirus exposure and HLA in healthy donors. The PCR used 60 Vbeta and 13 Jbeta primers. Measured with immunoSEQ multiplex PCR; TCRdb has only the in-frame clones, and not every one. The repertoire holds some 160,000 clones, with over 80% as singletons. Source material: PBMCs. The receptors come from a male donor in good health and CMV-seropositive.

The CDR3 region is CATAMNTEAFF. The CDR3 DNA follows: TGTGCCACCGCGATGAACACTGAAGCTTTCTTT. The genes are TRBV10-3 and TRBJ1-1; D remains unclear. Germline V gene data show CDR1 as ENHRY and CDR2 as SYGVKD. With 10 bases removed from V and 0 bases from J, the gap between germline ends came to 6 bases. The CDR3 length is 11 residues.

The chain joins TRBV9 to TRBJ2-1, with 9 bases lining up with TRBD2. Germline V gives CDR1 SGDLS, CDR2 YYNGEE. The length of the CDR3 is 16 residues. V was pared by 4 bases and J by 4 bases, with 9 bases of the junction left unmatched. This chain's CDR3 is CASSPQATSGYNEQFF. CDR3 DNA: TGTGCCAGCAGCCCCCAAGCGACTAGCGGTTACAATGAGCAGTTCTTC. Based on the CDR3 plus reference TRBV9 and TRBJ2-1, the full variable domain is DSGVTQTPKHLITATGQRVTLRCSPRSGDLSVYWYQQSLDQGLQFLIQYYNGEERAKGNILERFSAQQFPDLHSELNLSSLELGDSALYFCASSPQATSGYNEQFFGPGTRLTVL.

The chain employs TRBV19 and TRBJ1-5; perhaps TRBD1 as D (5 bases). Germline CDR1 reads LNHDA; CDR2 reads SQIVND (reference sequence). The CDR3 loop spans 15 amino acids. V was shortened by 3 bases and J by 4 bases, with 13 bases between the two germline ends. The DNA of the CDR3 is TGTGCCAGTAGTATCCCCGGGACTCAAAATCAGCCCCAGCATTTT. Protein: CASSIPGTQNQPQHF.

The V gene is TRBV7-9, the J gene TRBJ2-6; D might be TRBD2 (6 bases). Germline CDR1 is SEHNR and CDR2 is FQNEAQ (reference sequence). The CDR3 spans 15 residues. The V gene lost 5 bases and the J gene lost 4 bases, with 12 bases spanning the gap. CDR3 region: CASSPGDLGANVLTF. Here the CDR3 DNA reads TGTGCCAGCAGCCCCGGGGACTTGGGGGCCAACGTCCTGACTTTC.

V usage is TRBV5-1 and J usage is TRBJ2-7; 9 bases fit TRBD2. The CDR3 has 17 residues. J gave up 4 bases and V 3 bases, and 14 bases lay outside the gene matches. Germline CDR1 is SGHRS and CDR2 is YFSETQ. CDR3 in amino acids: CASSSNDRLADWYEQYF. CDR3 in DNA: TGCGCCAGCAGCTCGAACGACCGACTAGCGGATTGGTACGAGCAGTACTTC.

This clone was seen only a few times. The chain joins TRBV27 to TRBJ1-1; D may be TRBD1 (5 bases). Trimming removed 8 bases from V and 4 bases from J, with 11 bases in between. Germline CDR1 and CDR2: MNHEY and SMNVEV (reference sequence). The CDR3 runs to 12 residues. For the CDR3, the DNA is TGTGCCAGCGGCAGGGTGGGCACTGAAGCTTTCTTT. Its protein product is CASGRVGTEAFF.

This chain links TRBV27 with TRBJ1-4; D is uncertain. The germline gives CDR1 MNHEY, CDR2 SMNVEV (reference sequence). The germline V and J ends were trimmed by 3 bases and 0 bases, with 11 bases remaining between them. This CDR3 has 16 amino acids. Here the CDR3 reads CASSFGPVATNEKLFF. CDR3 DNA sequence: TGTGCCAGCAGTTTTGGTCCGGTTGCAACTAATGAAAAACTGTTTTTT.

The chain uses TRBV5-1 and TRBJ2-5; 9 nucleotides line up with TRBD2. Germline lookup yields CDR1 SGHRS and CDR2 YFSETQ. Unmatched junction bases numbered 6, after V lost 2 bases and J lost 1 base. The CDR3 extends over 16 amino acids. CDR3 amino acids: CASSLGLAGSQETQYF. In nucleotides, the CDR3 is TGCGCCAGCAGCTTAGGGCTAGCGGGGTCCCAAGAGACCCAGTACTTC.

The chain combines TRBV5-1 with TRBJ2-5, with TRBD1 matching over 12 bases. CDR1 and CDR2 from the germline V gene are SGHRS and YFSETQ. The CDR3 has 16 amino acids. After removal of 4 bases from V and 5 bases from J, the junction contained 9 bases not matched to a gene. In DNA, the CDR3 is TGCGCCAGCAGCCTAGGGGACAGGGGGCATGCTGAGACCCAGTACTTC. The encoded protein is CASSLGDRGHAETQYF.

The chain couples TRBV10-3 to TRBJ2-7; a possible D gene is TRBD2 (6 bases). The V and J ends lost 6 bases and 2 bases respectively, with 17 bases between them. Germline CDR1 is ENHRY and CDR2 is SYGVKD. CDR3 length: 15 amino acids. CDR3 sequence reads: CAISGGTANTYEQYF. The CDR3 DNA sequence: TGTGCCATCAGCGGCGGGACCGCCAATACCTACGAGCAGTACTTC.

The V call is TRBV13, the J call TRBJ2-3; D is uncertain. Trimming shortened V by 2 bases and J by 6 bases, and 24 bases separated the two germline ends. This CDR3 comprises 18 residues. From germline, CDR1 is PRHDT and CDR2 FYEKMQ (reference sequence). The CDR3 is CASSLSYFEVTERDTQYF. The CDR3 region has the DNA TGTGCCAGCAGCTTATCGTACTTCGAGGTAACCGAGAGGGATACGCAGTATTTT. The full variable domain, rest sourced from reference TRBV13 and TRBJ2-3, is AAGVIQSPRHLIKEKRETATLKCYPIPRHDTVYWYQQGPGQDPQFLISFYEKMQSDKGSIPDRFSAQQFSDYHSELNMSSLELGDSALYFCASSLSYFEVTERDTQYFGPGTRLTVL.